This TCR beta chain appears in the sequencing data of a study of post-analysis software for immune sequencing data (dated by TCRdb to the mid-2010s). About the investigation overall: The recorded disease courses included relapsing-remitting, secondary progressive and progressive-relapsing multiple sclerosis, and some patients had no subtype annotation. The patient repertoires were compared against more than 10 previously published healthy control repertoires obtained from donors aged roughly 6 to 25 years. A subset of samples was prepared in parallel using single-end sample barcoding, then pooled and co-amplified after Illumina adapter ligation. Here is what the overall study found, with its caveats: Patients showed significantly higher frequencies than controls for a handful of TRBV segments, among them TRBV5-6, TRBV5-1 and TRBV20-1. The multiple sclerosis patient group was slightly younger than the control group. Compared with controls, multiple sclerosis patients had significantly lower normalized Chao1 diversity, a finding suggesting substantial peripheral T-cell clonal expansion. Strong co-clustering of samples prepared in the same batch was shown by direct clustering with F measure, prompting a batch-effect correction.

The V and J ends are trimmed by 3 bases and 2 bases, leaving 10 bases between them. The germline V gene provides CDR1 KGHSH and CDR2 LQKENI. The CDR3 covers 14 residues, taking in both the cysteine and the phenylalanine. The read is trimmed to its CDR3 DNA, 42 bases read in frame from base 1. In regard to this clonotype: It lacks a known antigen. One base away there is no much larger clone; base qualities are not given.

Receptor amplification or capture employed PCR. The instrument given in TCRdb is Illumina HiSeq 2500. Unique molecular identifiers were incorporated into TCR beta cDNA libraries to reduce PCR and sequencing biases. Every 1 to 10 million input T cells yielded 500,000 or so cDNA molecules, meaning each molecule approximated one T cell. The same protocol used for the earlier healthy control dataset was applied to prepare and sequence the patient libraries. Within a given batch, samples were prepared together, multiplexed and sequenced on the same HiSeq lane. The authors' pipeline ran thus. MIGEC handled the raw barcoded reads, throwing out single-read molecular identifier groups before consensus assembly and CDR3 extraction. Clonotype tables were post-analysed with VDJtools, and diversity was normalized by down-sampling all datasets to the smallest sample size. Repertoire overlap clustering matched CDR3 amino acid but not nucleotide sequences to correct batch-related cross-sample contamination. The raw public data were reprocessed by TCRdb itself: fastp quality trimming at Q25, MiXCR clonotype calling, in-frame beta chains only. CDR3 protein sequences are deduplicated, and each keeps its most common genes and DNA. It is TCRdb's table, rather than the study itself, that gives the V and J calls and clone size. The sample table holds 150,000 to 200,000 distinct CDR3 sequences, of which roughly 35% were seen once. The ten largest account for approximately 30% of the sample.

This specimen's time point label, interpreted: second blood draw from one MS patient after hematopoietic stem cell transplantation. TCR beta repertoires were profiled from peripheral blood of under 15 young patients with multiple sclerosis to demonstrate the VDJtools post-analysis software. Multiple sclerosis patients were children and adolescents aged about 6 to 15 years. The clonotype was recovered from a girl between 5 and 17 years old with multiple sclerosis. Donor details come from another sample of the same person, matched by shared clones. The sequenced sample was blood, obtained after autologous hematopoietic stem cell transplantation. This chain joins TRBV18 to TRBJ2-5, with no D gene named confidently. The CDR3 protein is CASSPRSHQETQYF. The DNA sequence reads TGTGCCAGCTCACCCCGGAGTCATCAAGAGACCCAGTACTTC.